This TCR beta chain was sequenced in a study of blood T cell repertoires in COVID-19. Across the study: Samples came from the United States, Italy and Spain, spanning acute and convalescent COVID-19. T cells, B-cell-depleted T cells, or PBMCs supplied cDNA or gDNA.

This clone was found once. CDR1 KGHDR and CDR2 SFDVKD come from the germline V gene. The V end was cut by 4 bases, the J end by 4 bases, with 10 bases between. CDR3 size: 14 residues. Under the authors' procedure: Cell counts per sample came from amplifying reference gene primers. The assay was immunoSEQ multiplex PCR, and TCRdb's table has in-frame clones only and misses some. V and J calls and clone size are copied from that table; D and trimming were computed from the DNA. Of 99,000 or so clones listed, roughly 80% are singletons. The sequenced sample was peripheral blood. This chain uses TRBV24-1 with TRBJ2-1, with D possibly being TRBD2 (6 bases). This TCR was sampled from an elderly woman with acute or convalescent COVID-19. CDR3 region: CATSDSGLYNEQFF. The CDR3 bases are TGTGCCACCAGTGACTCGGGACTGTACAATGAGCAGTTCTTC.